The 20 T cell receptor beta chains reported below all come from one sample, sequenced in a study of CD4 T cells in relation to SARS-CoV-2 and coronaviruses. The antigens for these receptors are not known. The unexposed donors gave CD4+ T cells in 2011-2018, prior to COVID-19. Isolation of CD4+ T cells took place after about 10 days in culture. Method: immunoSEQ multiplex PCR; TCRdb's copy keeps in-frame clones and lacks some. The table lists around 9,800 clones, 81% of them singletons, with around 16% in the top ten. Sequences were obtained from CD4+ T cells from PBMCs, cultured in vitro. The origin of the receptors is a human donor in good health.

This sequence joins TRBV18 and TRBJ2-7; 8 bases agree with TRBD1. The CDR3 has 15 residues. Germline CDR1 and CDR2: KGHSH and LQKENI. The junction had 11 bases not matched to a gene; V was cut back by 4 bases and J by 6 bases. The CDR3 DNA reads TGTGCCAGCTCACTAGAACTACAGGGGGTGGGCGAGCAGTACTTC. It yields the protein CASSLELQGVGEQYF. Combining the CDR3 with reference TRBV18 and TRBJ2-7 gives the whole variable domain NAGVMQNPRHLVRRRGQEARLRCSPMKGHSHVYWYRQLPEEGLKFMVYLQKENIIDESGMPKERFSAEFPKEGPSILRIQQVVRGDSAAYFCASSLELQGVGEQYFGPGTRLTVT.

This chain uses TRBV5-4 with TRBJ2-7, with TRBD2 matching over 7 bases. V shed 1 base and J 0 bases; nucleotides not matched to a gene: 10. The CDR3 contains 17 residues. CDR1 is SGHNT and CDR2 is YYREEE in the germline V gene (reference sequence). CDR3 sequence reads: CASSLTIRTSASYEQYF. CDR3 sequence (DNA): TGTGCCAGCAGCTTGACCATAAGAACTAGCGCCTCCTACGAGCAGTACTTC.

CDR3 nucleotides: TGTGCCAGCAGCTCTGACTATGGCTACACCTTC. This encodes CASSSDYGYTF. This chain uses TRBV7-8 with TRBJ1-2; no firm D call. Per germline, CDR1 SGHVS and CDR2 FQNEAQ. This CDR3 spans 11 amino acids. The V end was cut by 4 bases, the J end by 3 bases, with 3 bases between.

The chain carries TRBV6-5 and TRBJ2-7; no clear D. Looked up from germline, CDR1 is MNHEY and CDR2 is SVGAGI. CDR3 length: 13 amino acids. The V gene lost 5 bases and the J gene lost 5 bases, with 13 bases spanning the gap. CDR3 amino acids: CASSPRPGNEQYF. The CDR3 bases are TGTGCCAGCAGTCCCCGTCCAGGTAACGAGCAGTACTTC.

The chain has TRBV10-3 and TRBJ2-2; D ambiguous. This CDR3 comprises 15 residues. The germline gives CDR1 ENHRY, CDR2 SYGVKD. The ends were cut back, 2 bases at V and 3 bases at J, with 10 bases in the middle. The CDR3 DNA sequence: TGTGCCATCAGTGAGGGCACAACGGACACCGGGGAGCTGTTTTTT. Encoded protein: CAISEGTTDTGELFF.

The chain is built from TRBV7-2 and TRBJ2-3; TRBD2 agrees at 9 bases. The CDR3 is made up of 18 amino acids. Per germline, CDR1 SGHTA and CDR2 FQGNSA. The V and J ends lost 5 bases and 1 base, in that order; junction bases with no gene match: 13. The CDR3 region has the DNA TGTGCCAGCAGCGCTCCAGCGGGGGGAGTGGTTGGCACAGATACGCAGTATTTT. Protein: CASSAPAGGVVGTDTQYF.

V and J are TRBV7-9 and TRBJ1-1; 7 nucleotides match TRBD1. Germline loops: CDR1 SEHNR, CDR2 FQNEAQ (reference sequence). This CDR3 spans 14 amino acids. Germline trimming cut 5 bases from V and 5 bases from J; bases unmatched to any gene: 8. The CDR3 region has the DNA TGTGCCAGCAGCCTCTTCTCAGGGGGGACTGAAGCTTTCTTT. Protein sequence: CASSLFSGGTEAFF.

The chain recombines TRBV21-1 with TRBJ2-3; the table's D call, TRBD1, has no DNA check behind it. TRBV21-1 is classified as a pseudogene. The CDR3 contains 15 residues. CDR3 region: CASRPSVGGTDTQYF. The CDR3 DNA is TGTGCCAGCCGCCCCTCGGTAGGGGGCACAGATACGCAGTATTTT.

The V and J genes are TRBV4-1 and TRBJ1-4; TRBD1 aligns across 11 bases. This CDR3 is built from 17 residues. Trimming at V came to 6 bases and at J to 5 bases, leaving 11 bases not matched to a gene. Germline assignment: CDR1 MGHRA and CDR2 YSYEKL. CDR3 region: CASRLTRDRGLNEKLFF. CDR3 nucleotides: TGCGCCAGCAGACTCACCCGGGACAGGGGGTTAAATGAAAAACTGTTTTTT.

The J gene is TRBJ2-3, the V gene TRBV19; D possibly matches TRBD1 or TRBD2 (5 bases each). Trimming shortened V by 2 bases and J by 8 bases, and 17 bases separated the two germline ends. Looked up from germline, CDR1 is LNHDA and CDR2 is SQIVND (reference sequence). The CDR3 covers 15 residues. The CDR3 spells CASSIIRDPQATQYF. The CDR3 region has the DNA TGTGCCAGTAGTATAATCCGGGACCCTCAGGCTACGCAGTATTTT.

The chain combines TRBV19 with TRBJ1-2, with D unresolved. Deletions cut 0 bases from V and 8 bases from J, with 16 bases between. Germline V lookup: CDR1 LNHDA, CDR2 SQIVND (reference sequence). The CDR3 is 15 amino acids. The CDR3 here is CASSIDPTSSWGYTF. The CDR3, as DNA: TGTGCCAGTAGTATAGACCCGACAAGTTCATGGGGCTACACCTTC.

This chain uses TRBV11-2 with TRBJ1-5; no clear D gene. Germline V lookup: CDR1 SGHAT, CDR2 FQNNGV. V was pared by 1 base and J by 2 bases, with 6 bases between. This CDR3 has 14 residues. The CDR3 bases are TGTGCCAGCAGCTTAGTGGGAGGCAATCAGCCCCAGCATTTT. Its protein product is CASSLVGGNQPQHF.

The rearrangement links TRBV11-2 to TRBJ2-2; possible D gene TRBD1, 6 bases. The V gene lost 2 bases and the J gene lost 2 bases, with 9 bases spanning the gap. Germline V lookup: CDR1 SGHAT, CDR2 FQNNGV. The CDR3 covers 15 residues. CDR3 coding DNA: TGTGCCAGCAGCTTACGCAGGGGCAACACCGGGGAGCTGTTTTTT. It is translated as CASSLRRGNTGELFF.

This chain uses TRBV7-2 with TRBJ1-3; D uncertain. CDR3 length equals 16 residues. V was cut by 2 bases and J by 0 bases, with 11 bases left in between. Germline V CDR1 and CDR2: SGHTA, FQGNSA. In DNA, the CDR3 is TGTGCCAGCAGCTTACAGTCGAGTGACTCTGGAAACACCATATATTTT. Translation: CASSLQSSDSGNTIYF.

The V gene is TRBV4-3, the J gene TRBJ2-5; D possibly matches TRBD1 or TRBD2 (5 bases each). V lost 0 bases, J lost 5 bases, and 16 bases lay in between. The CDR3 is 16 amino acids. Germline V gene sequence: CDR1 LGHNA, CDR2 YSLEER. CDR3 sequence (DNA): TGCGCCAGCAGCCAAGAGGGGGACCGACCGTCCGAGACCCAGTACTTC. As protein: CASSQEGDRPSETQYF.

This rearrangement joins TRBV19 to TRBJ1-5, with 8 bases identical to TRBD1. The CDR3 is made up of 16 amino acids. V shed 6 bases and J 0 bases; nucleotides not matched to a gene: 7. The V gene's germline CDR1 is LNHDA and CDR2 SQIVND (reference sequence). CDR3 protein: CASRRQGIDSNQPQHF. In DNA form, the CDR3 reads TGTGCCAGTAGACGACAGGGGATCGATAGCAATCAGCCCCAGCATTTT.

This chain links TRBV5-4 with TRBJ2-1; D is unresolved. Germline values: CDR1 SGHNT, CDR2 YYREEE (reference sequence). The V and J ends lost 0 bases and 0 bases respectively, with 4 bases between them. This CDR3 has 14 residues. CDR3 region: CASSLDSSYNEQFF. The DNA for the CDR3 is TGTGCCAGCAGCTTGGATAGCTCCTACAATGAGCAGTTCTTC.

This clone appeared a few times. This chain uses TRBV7-9 with TRBJ2-3; 7 bases are shared with TRBD1. CDR3 length: 15 amino acids. V was clipped by 7 bases and J by 1 base; unmatched bases: 8. From germline, CDR1 is SEHNR and CDR2 FQNEAQ (reference sequence). Here the CDR3 reads CASTPVGTGTDTQYF. The CDR3 DNA reads as TGTGCCAGCACCCCGGTGGGGACAGGCACAGATACGCAGTATTTT.

The chain is built from TRBV7-6 and TRBJ1-2; the D gene is possibly TRBD1 (5 bases). The CDR3 runs to 15 residues. V gave up 1 base and J gave up 1 base, with 10 bases separating them. In germline, CDR1 is SGHVS, CDR2 FNYEAQ. In DNA form, the CDR3 reads TGTGCCAGCAGCTTAGAGCCAGGGTTTAACTATGGCTACACCTTC. Amino acids: CASSLEPGFNYGYTF.

This sequence joins TRBV11-2 and TRBJ2-3; no clear D gene. V gave up 0 bases and J gave up 2 bases, with 9 bases separating them. Germline CDR1 is SGHAT and CDR2 is FQNNGV. The CDR3 runs to 15 residues. CDR3 nucleotide sequence: TGTGCCAGCAGCTTAGATAGGGTGAACACAGATACGCAGTATTTT. This encodes CASSLDRVNTDTQYF.